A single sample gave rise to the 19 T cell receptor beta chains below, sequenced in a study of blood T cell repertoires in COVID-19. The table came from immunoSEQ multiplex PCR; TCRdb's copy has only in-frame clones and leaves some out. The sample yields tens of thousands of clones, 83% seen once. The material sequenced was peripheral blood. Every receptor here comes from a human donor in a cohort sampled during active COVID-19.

The CDR3 sequence is CASYDRFVDGYTF. The CDR3 DNA reads TGCGCCAGCTATGACAGGTTCGTCGATGGCTACACCTTC. V and J are TRBV5-1 and TRBJ1-2, with D tentatively TRBD1 (6 bases). CDR1 is SGHRS, CDR2 YFSETQ, per germline. The CDR3 is 13 amino acids. Trimming pared 7 bases from V and 6 bases from J, leaving 16 bases between.

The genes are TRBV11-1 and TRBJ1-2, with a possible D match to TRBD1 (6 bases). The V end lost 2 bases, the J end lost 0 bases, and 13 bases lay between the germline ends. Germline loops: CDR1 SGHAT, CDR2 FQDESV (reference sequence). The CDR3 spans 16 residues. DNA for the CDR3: TGTGCCAGCAGCTTAAGACCCACAGGGTCTAACTATGGCTACACCTTC. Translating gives CASSLRPTGSNYGYTF. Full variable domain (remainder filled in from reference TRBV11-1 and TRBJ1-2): EAEVAQSPRYKITEKSQAVAFWCDPISGHATLYWYRQILGQGPELLVQFQDESVVDDSQLPKDRFSAERLKGVDSTLKIQPAELGDSAMYLCASSLRPTGSNYGYTFGSGTRLTVV.

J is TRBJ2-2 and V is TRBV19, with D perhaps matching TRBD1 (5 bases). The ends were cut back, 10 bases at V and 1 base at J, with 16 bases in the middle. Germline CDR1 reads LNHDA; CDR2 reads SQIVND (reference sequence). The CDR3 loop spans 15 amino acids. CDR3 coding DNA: TGTGCCACTACCAGTATGGGGCGGAACACCGGGGAGCTGTTTTTT. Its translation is CATTSMGRNTGELFF.

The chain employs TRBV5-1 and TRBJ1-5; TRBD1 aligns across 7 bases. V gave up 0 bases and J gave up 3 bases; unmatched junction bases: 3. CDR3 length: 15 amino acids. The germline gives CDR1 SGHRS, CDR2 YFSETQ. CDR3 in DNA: TGCGCCAGCAGCTTGGAGGGACAGCCCAATCAGCCCCAGCATTTT. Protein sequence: CASSLEGQPNQPQHF.

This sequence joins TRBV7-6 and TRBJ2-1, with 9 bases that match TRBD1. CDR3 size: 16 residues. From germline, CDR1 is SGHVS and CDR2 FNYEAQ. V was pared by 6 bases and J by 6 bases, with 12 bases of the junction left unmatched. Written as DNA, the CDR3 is TGTGCCAGCAGTTTCACGGGACAGGGAGGTCGCAATGAGCAGTTCTTC. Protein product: CASSFTGQGGRNEQFF.

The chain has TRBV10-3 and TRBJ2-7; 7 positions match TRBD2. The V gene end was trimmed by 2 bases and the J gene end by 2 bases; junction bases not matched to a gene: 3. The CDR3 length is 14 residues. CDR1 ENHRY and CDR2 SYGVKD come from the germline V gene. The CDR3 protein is CAISEPGLPYEQYF. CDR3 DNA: TGTGCCATCAGTGAGCCGGGACTACCCTACGAGCAGTACTTC.

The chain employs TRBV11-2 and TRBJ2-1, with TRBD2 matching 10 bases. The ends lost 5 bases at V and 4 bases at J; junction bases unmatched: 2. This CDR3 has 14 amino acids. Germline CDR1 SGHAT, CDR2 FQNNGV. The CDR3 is CASSRTSGYNEQFF. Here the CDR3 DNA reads TGTGCCAGCAGCAGGACTAGCGGTTACAATGAGCAGTTCTTC.

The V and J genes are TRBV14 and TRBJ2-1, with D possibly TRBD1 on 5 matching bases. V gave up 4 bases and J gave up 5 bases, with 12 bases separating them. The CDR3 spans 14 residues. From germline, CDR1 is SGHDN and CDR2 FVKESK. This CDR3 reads CASSPWGSHNEQFF. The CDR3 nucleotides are TGTGCCAGCAGCCCTTGGGGCAGCCACAATGAGCAGTTCTTC.

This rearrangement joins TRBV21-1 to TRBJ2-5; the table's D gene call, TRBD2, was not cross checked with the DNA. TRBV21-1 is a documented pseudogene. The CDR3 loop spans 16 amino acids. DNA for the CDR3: TGTGCCAGCAGCCCCGGGGTAGCTACACTTTCTGAGACCCAGTACTTC. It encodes CASSPGVATLSETQYF.

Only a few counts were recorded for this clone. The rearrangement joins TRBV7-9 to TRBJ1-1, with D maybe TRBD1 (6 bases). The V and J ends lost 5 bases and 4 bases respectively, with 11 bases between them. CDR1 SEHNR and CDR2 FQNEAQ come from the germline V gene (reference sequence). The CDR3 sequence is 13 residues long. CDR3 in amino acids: CASSRQGGTEAFF. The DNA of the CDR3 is TGTGCCAGCAGCCGTCAAGGGGGCACTGAAGCTTTCTTT.

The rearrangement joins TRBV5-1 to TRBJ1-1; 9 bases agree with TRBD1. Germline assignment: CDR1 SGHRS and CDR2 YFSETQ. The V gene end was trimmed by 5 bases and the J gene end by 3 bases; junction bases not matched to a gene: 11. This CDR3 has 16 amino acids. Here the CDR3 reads CASSYVPGQGDTEAFF. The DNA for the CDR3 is TGCGCCAGCAGTTATGTCCCGGGACAGGGAGACACTGAAGCTTTCTTT.

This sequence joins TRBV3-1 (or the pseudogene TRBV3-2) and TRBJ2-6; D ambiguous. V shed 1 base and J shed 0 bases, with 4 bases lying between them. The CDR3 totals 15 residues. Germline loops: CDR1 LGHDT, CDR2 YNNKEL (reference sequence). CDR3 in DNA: TGTGCCAGCAGCCAAGTATACTCTGGGGCCAACGTCCTGACTTTC. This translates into CASSQVYSGANVLTF.

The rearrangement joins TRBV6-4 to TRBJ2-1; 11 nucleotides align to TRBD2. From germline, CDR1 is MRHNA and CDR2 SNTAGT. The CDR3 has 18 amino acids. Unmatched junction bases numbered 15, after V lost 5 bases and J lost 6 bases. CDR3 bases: TGTGCCAGCAGTTCCACCCCTATACTAGCGGGGGATATCAATGAGCAGTTCTTC. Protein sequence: CASSSTPILAGDINEQFF.

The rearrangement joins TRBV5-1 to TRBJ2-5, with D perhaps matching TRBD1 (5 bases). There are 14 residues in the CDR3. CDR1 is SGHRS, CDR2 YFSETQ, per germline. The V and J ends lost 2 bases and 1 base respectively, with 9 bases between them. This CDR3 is CASSLERGQETQYF. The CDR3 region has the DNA TGCGCCAGCAGCTTAGAAAGGGGCCAAGAGACCCAGTACTTC.

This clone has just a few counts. The CDR3 region is CASSWTSGGTTDTQYF. The CDR3 DNA is TGTGCCAGCAGCTGGACTAGCGGGGGGACCACAGATACGCAGTATTTT. The J gene is TRBJ2-3, the V gene TRBV7-2; 14 positions agree with TRBD2. This CDR3 contains 16 residues. Germline CDR1 and CDR2: SGHTA and FQGNSA. Trimming cost V 4 bases and J 2 bases; bases outside gene matches: 2.

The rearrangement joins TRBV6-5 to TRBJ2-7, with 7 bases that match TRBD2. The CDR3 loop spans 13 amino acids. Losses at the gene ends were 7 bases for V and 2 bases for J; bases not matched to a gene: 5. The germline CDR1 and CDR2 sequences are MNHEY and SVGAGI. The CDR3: CASTPGGPYEQYF. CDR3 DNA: TGTGCCAGCACCCCGGGGGGTCCCTACGAGCAGTACTTC.

The CDR3 DNA sequence: TGTGCCAGCAGCTTAGACTTCTATGAGCAGTTCTTC. Its protein product is CASSLDFYEQFF. The chain uses TRBV7-6 and TRBJ2-1; no reliable D call. The CDR3 runs 12 residues. The V gene lost 1 base and the J gene lost 8 bases, with 6 bases spanning the gap. Per the germline V gene, CDR1 is SGHVS and CDR2 is FNYEAQ.

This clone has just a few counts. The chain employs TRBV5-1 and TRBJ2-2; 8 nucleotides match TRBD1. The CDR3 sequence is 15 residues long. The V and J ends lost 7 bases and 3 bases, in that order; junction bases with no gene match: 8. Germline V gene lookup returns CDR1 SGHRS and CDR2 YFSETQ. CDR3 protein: CASGKLDRDTGELFF. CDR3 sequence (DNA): TGCGCCAGCGGAAAATTGGACAGGGACACCGGGGAGCTGTTTTTT.

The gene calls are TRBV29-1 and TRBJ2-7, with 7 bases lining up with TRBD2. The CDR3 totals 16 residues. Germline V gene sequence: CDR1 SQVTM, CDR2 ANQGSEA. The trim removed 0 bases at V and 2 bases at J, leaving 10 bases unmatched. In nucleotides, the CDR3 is TGCAGCGTTGAAGATCTGGAAGGGAGGGGACCCTACGAGCAGTACTTC. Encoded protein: CSVEDLEGRGPYEQYF.